The T cell receptor beta chain under discussion was sequenced for a study of monozygotic twins with inflammatory bowel disease. General study points: With inverse Simpson as the measure, TCRbeta diversity was lower in IBD patients than in healthy co-twins. The data did not back a single strong IBD-associated clonotype or signal.

The authors used around 3,500 ng of total RNA per TCR library. TCRdb reanalyzed the 5' RACE reads, giving one entry per CDR3 protein sequence and no DNA. Its clone listing holds around 450,000 distinct CDR3 sequences. A remark on this clonotype: Its antigen is not known.

The CDR3 extends over 14 amino acids. Germline V gives CDR1 SQVTM, CDR2 ANQGSEA. Whole blood served as the source of total RNA, and no T cell sorting took place. This sequence joins TRBV29-1 and TRBJ2-2; TCRdb selects TRBD2, and the lack of DNA leaves this call unchecked. The sequenced sample consisted of blood. The TCR originated in a human donor with ulcerative colitis or Crohn's disease, or a healthy co-twin of an affected twin (not recorded which). CDR3 region: CSVEIGLAFGELFF.